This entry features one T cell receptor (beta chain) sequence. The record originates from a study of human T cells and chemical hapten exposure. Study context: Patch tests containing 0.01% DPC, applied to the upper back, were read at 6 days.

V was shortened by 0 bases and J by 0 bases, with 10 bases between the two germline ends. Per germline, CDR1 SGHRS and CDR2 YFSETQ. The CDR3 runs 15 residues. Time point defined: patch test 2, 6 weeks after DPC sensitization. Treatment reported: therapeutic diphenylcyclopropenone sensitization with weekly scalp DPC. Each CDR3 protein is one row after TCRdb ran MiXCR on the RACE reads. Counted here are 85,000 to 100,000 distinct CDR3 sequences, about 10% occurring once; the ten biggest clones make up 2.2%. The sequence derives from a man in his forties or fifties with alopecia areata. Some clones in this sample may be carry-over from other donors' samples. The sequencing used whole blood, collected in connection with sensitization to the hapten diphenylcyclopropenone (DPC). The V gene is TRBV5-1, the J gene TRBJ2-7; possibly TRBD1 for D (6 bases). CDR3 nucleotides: TGCGCCAGCAGCTTGGGATGGGACACCTCCTACGAGCAGTACTTC. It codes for CASSLGWDTSYEQYF. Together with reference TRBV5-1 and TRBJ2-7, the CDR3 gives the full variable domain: KAGVTQTPRYLIKTRGQQVTLSCSPISGHRSVSWYQQTPGQGLQFLFEYFSETQRNKGNFPGRFSGRQFSNSRSEMNVSTLELGDSALYLCASSLGWDTSYEQYFGPGTRLTVT.